This entry lists 25 T cell receptor beta chains sequenced from one sample in a study of cytomegalovirus exposure and HLA in healthy donors. The assay was immunoSEQ multiplex PCR, and TCRdb's table has in-frame clones only and misses some. Seen here are under 100,000 clones, about 95% observed once, and the top ten hold about 1.3%. The sample comprised PBMCs. All receptors derive from a woman aged 18-35 years in good health and CMV-seronegative.

The J gene is TRBJ1-2, the V gene TRBV10-2; possible D gene TRBD1, 6 bases. The CDR3 totals 14 residues. Germline loops: CDR1 WSHSY, CDR2 SAAADI. Trimming removed 5 bases at V and 2 bases at J, with 12 bases between. Here the CDR3 DNA reads TGCGCCAGCAGTCGGGACACGTGGAACTATGGCTACACCTTC. Amino acids: CASSRDTWNYGYTF.

The rearrangement links TRBV5-4 to TRBJ2-1; 13 bases are a match to TRBD2. Trimming at V came to 3 bases and at J to 8 bases, leaving 17 bases not matched to a gene. The V gene's germline CDR1 is SGHNT and CDR2 YYREEE (reference sequence). The length of the CDR3 is 19 residues. CDR3 residues: CASSSTGLAGVMIFDEQFF. The CDR3 region has the DNA TGTGCCAGCAGCTCAACCGGACTAGCGGGAGTCATGATCTTTGATGAGCAGTTCTTC. Full variable domain (remainder filled in from reference TRBV5-4 and TRBJ2-1): ETGVTQSPTHLIKTRGQQVTLRCSSQSGHNTVSWYQQALGQGPQFIFQYYREEENGRGNFPPRFSGLQFPNYSSELNVNALELDDSALYLCASSSTGLAGVMIFDEQFFGPGTRLTVL.

This clone came up once. The V call is TRBV9, the J call TRBJ2-1; 10 bases agree with TRBD2. Germline trimming cut 2 bases from V and 7 bases from J; bases unmatched to any gene: 3. The CDR3 is 14 residues long. Germline assignment: CDR1 SGDLS and CDR2 YYNGEE. The chain's CDR3 is CASSVSGRVNEQFF. For the CDR3, the DNA is TGTGCCAGCAGCGTGAGCGGGAGGGTTAATGAGCAGTTCTTC.

The rearrangement joins TRBV23-1 to TRBJ2-5; the match to TRBD2 covers 9 bases. TRBV23-1 is marked as an open reading frame, function uncertain. The CDR3 runs to 21 residues. V shed 3 bases and J 5 bases; nucleotides not matched to a gene: 25. The CDR3 bases are TGCGCCAGCAGTCAGTCCATTGGGCGGGAGGGCCCTCTTTTGCCCCCGGAGACCCAGTACTTC. Protein: CASSQSIGREGPLLPPETQYF.

The V gene is TRBV19, the J gene TRBJ2-3; 7 bases are a match to TRBD2. Germline V gene lookup returns CDR1 LNHDA and CDR2 SQIVND (reference sequence). The V segment lost 2 bases and the J segment 2 bases; nucleotides outside the gene matches: 10. The CDR3 spans 17 residues. DNA of the CDR3: TGTGCCAGTAGTATACTCTTGGCTAGCGGAATCACAGATACGCAGTATTTT. It is translated as CASSILLASGITDTQYF.

The genes are TRBV27 and TRBJ2-7; perhaps TRBD2 as D (5 bases). V lost 3 bases to trimming and J lost 6 bases, with 18 bases between them. Germline CDR1 and CDR2: MNHEY and SMNVEV (reference sequence). This CDR3 has 15 residues. The CDR3 protein is CASSLTHYGKPEQYF. CDR3 DNA: TGTGCCAGCAGTTTGACGCACTACGGGAAGCCCGAGCAGTACTTC.

The CDR3 protein is CASSRERPNTGELFF. In DNA, the CDR3 is TGTGCCAGTAGTAGGGAGAGGCCGAACACCGGGGAGCTGTTTTTT. This chain links TRBV19 with TRBJ2-2; TRBD2 might be the D (5 bases). The germline gives CDR1 LNHDA, CDR2 SQIVND (reference sequence). This CDR3 is built from 15 residues. V dropped 4 bases and J dropped 0 bases, with 9 bases sitting between them.

The chain joins TRBV9 to TRBJ2-1; D possibly corresponds to TRBD2 (5 bases). Germline V CDR1 and CDR2: SGDLS, YYNGEE. Trimming removed 0 bases from V and 2 bases from J, with 12 bases in between. The CDR3 is 16 residues long. CDR3 nucleotides: TGTGCCAGCAGCGTAGACAGTAGCGTTACCTACAATGAGCAGTTCTTC. Protein product: CASSVDSSVTYNEQFF.

This clone was counted once. The chain is built from TRBV1 and TRBJ2-3; TRBD2, the table's D call, lacks a check against the DNA. TRBV1 is assigned pseudogene status. The CDR3 covers 14 residues. The CDR3 sequence is CTSSAGQSTDTQYF. The CDR3 DNA reads as TGCACCAGCAGTGCGGGTCAAAGCACAGATACGCAGTATTTT.

The chain uses TRBV10-3 and TRBJ1-3; D not resolved. The CDR3 is made up of 18 amino acids. Between the trimmed V and J ends, which lost 0 bases and 1 base, there was a span of 16 bases. Germline V gives CDR1 ENHRY, CDR2 SYGVKD. The DNA for the CDR3 is TGTGCCATCAGTGAGTCCCCCCTGGCGGCTCGTTCTGGAAACACCATATATTTT. Its protein product is CAISESPLAARSGNTIYF.

The V gene is TRBV4-2, the J gene TRBJ1-4; D remains unclear. Deletions cut 0 bases from V and 7 bases from J, with 15 bases between. The germline CDR1 and CDR2 sequences are LGHNA and YNFKEQ. This CDR3 is 16 amino acids long. This CDR3 is CASSQDAIYRGEKLFF. In DNA form, the CDR3 reads TGTGCCAGCAGCCAAGATGCGATCTATCGAGGTGAAAAACTGTTTTTT.

This chain uses TRBV5-1 with TRBJ2-5, with 12 bases fitting TRBD2. Germline CDR1 and CDR2: SGHRS and YFSETQ. The CDR3 contains 14 residues. V lost 4 bases to trimming and J lost 7 bases; unmatched junction nucleotides: 5. The chain's CDR3 is CASSVASGGGTQYF. CDR3 nucleotide sequence: TGCGCCAGCAGCGTCGCTAGCGGGGGGGGGACCCAGTACTTC. Using reference TRBV5-1 and TRBJ2-5 for the parts outside the CDR3, the full variable domain is KAGVTQTPRYLIKTRGQQVTLSCSPISGHRSVSWYQQTPGQGLQFLFEYFSETQRNKGNFPGRFSGRQFSNSRSEMNVSTLELGDSALYLCASSVASGGGTQYFGPGTRLLVL.

The chain uses TRBV7-8 and TRBJ2-7; 7 nucleotides agree with TRBD2. Germline values: CDR1 SGHVS, CDR2 FQNEAQ. CDR3 length equals 16 residues. The V segment lost 1 base and the J segment 3 bases; nucleotides outside the gene matches: 9. The CDR3 region is CASSLVGPTSHYEQYF. CDR3 DNA: TGTGCCAGCAGCTTAGTAGGCCCGACTAGCCACTACGAGCAGTACTTC.

This clone has a single count. The chain joins TRBV5-4 to TRBJ2-2, with 11 nucleotides matching TRBD2. CDR1 and CDR2 from the germline V gene are SGHNT and YYREEE (reference sequence). J gave up 5 bases and V 2 bases, and 8 bases lay outside the gene matches. The CDR3 runs to 17 residues. The DNA for the CDR3 is TGTGCCAGCAGCTTCAAAGGCTTAGCGGGAGGGACCGGGGAGCTGTTTTTT. Amino acid sequence: CASSFKGLAGGTGELFF.

This clone was seen once. The chain uses TRBV2 and TRBJ2-3; 8 bases match TRBD1. From germline, CDR1 is SNHLY and CDR2 FYNNEI. The CDR3 is made up of 13 amino acids. The junction had 4 bases not matched to a gene; V was cut back by 6 bases and J by 5 bases. CDR3 loop: CASRDRVQDTQYF. The CDR3, as DNA: TGTGCCAGCAGGGACAGGGTGCAAGATACGCAGTATTTT.

In this sample, this clone turned up once. The V and J genes are TRBV9 and TRBJ2-2; D is uncertain. Germline V CDR1 and CDR2: SGDLS, YYNGEE. V lost 2 bases and J lost 5, with 16 bases in between. This CDR3 comprises 16 residues. The CDR3 is CASSVSLIGGTGELFF. CDR3 nucleotide sequence: TGTGCCAGCAGCGTGTCCCTAATAGGCGGAACCGGGGAGCTGTTTTTT.

The genes are TRBV6-5 and TRBJ2-7, with 7 bases matching TRBD1. The CDR3 runs 13 residues. Germline V gene data show CDR1 as MNHEY and CDR2 as SVGAGI. V lost 0 bases and J lost 7; bases outside the gene matches: 3. CDR3 sequence (DNA): TGTGCCAGCAGTTACTCGCCGGGACAGGAGCAGTACTTC. Translated, it gives CASSYSPGQEQYF.

This chain links TRBV2 with TRBJ2-1; 9 positions match TRBD2. Trimming cost V 5 bases and J 4 bases; bases outside gene matches: 9. CDR3 length: 16 residues. Per germline, CDR1 SNHLY and CDR2 FYNNEI. This CDR3 reads CASSRPLAGSYNEQFF. CDR3 bases: TGTGCCAGCAGTCGCCCTCTAGCGGGATCGTACAATGAGCAGTTCTTC.

This clone showed up just once. This rearrangement joins TRBV19 to TRBJ2-3; possibly TRBD2 for D (6 bases). CDR1 is LNHDA and CDR2 is SQIVND in the germline V gene (reference sequence). CDR3 size: 16 residues. The V end lost 5 bases, the J end lost 2 bases, and 17 bases lay between the germline ends. The CDR3 reads CASSATGLANTDTQYF. Written as DNA, the CDR3 is TGTGCCAGTAGTGCCACGGGACTCGCGAACACAGATACGCAGTATTTT.

The gene calls are TRBV29-1 and TRBJ2-7; TRBD2 is a possible D gene (5 bases). Germline loops: CDR1 SQVTM, CDR2 ANQGSEA. Trimming removed 2 bases at V and 5 bases at J, with 7 bases between. This CDR3 contains 11 residues. The CDR3 sequence is CSVELRDEQYF. Here the CDR3 DNA reads TGCAGCGTTGAATTGAGGGACGAGCAGTACTTC.

This chain uses TRBV18 with TRBJ1-3; D call uncertain. Germline CDR1 reads KGHSH; CDR2 reads LQKENI. V was pared by 4 bases and J by 2 bases, with 9 bases between. There are 14 residues in the CDR3. Here the CDR3 reads CASSQGAAGNTIYF. In DNA form, the CDR3 reads TGTGCCAGCTCACAGGGAGCGGCTGGAAACACCATATATTTT.

The rearrangement uses TRBV7-2 and TRBJ2-1; 15 bases match TRBD2. Germline V gives CDR1 SGHTA, CDR2 FQGNSA. The CDR3 length is 16 residues. V dropped 7 bases and J dropped 7; count of bases not matched to a gene: 8. CDR3 coding DNA: TGTGCCAGCAATCAAGGGGGGACTAGCGGGAGGAATGAGCAGTTCTTC. Translating it yields CASNQGGTSGRNEQFF.

CDR3 in amino acids: CSVLDRVSPRAFF. The DNA for the CDR3 is TGCAGCGTCTTGGACAGGGTTTCTCCAAGGGCTTTCTTT. The chain joins TRBV29-1 to TRBJ1-1; TRBD1 aligns across 8 bases. CDR3 size: 13 residues. CDR1 and CDR2 from the germline V gene are SQVTM and ANQGSEA. The ends lost 6 bases at V and 11 bases at J; junction bases unmatched: 14.

In DNA form, the CDR3 reads TGCAGCGTTGAAACCGGGGTTAAGGCAGATACGCAGTATTTT. It is translated as CSVETGVKADTQYF. V gene TRBV29-1 combines with J gene TRBJ2-3; weak D call: TRBD2 (5 bases). The CDR3 is made up of 14 amino acids. Trimming removed 2 bases at V and 4 bases at J, with 13 bases between. CDR1 SQVTM and CDR2 ANQGSEA come from the germline V gene.

V usage is TRBV9 and J usage is TRBJ2-3, with D possibly being TRBD1 (6 bases). This CDR3 is built from 14 residues. The V gene's germline CDR1 is SGDLS and CDR2 YYNGEE. V was pared by 4 bases and J by 2 bases, with 11 bases between. For the CDR3, the DNA is TGTGCCAGCAGCCCAAGGGACATCACAGATACGCAGTATTTT. This translates into CASSPRDITDTQYF.